These 13 T cell receptor beta chains came from one sample sequenced in a study of cytomegalovirus exposure and HLA in healthy donors. The primer mix had 60 Vbeta and 13 Jbeta primers. Sequencing was performed with immunoSEQ multiplex PCR; in TCRdb, only in-frame clones are kept and a portion is missing. The sample includes about 170,000 clones, around 82% of them seen just once. Sequencing was done on a sample of PBMCs. The source of these receptors is a woman in her forties or fifties in good health and CMV-seropositive.

The chain is built from TRBV2 and TRBJ2-7; weak D call: TRBD1 (6 bases). Trimming left V 2 bases short and J 1 base short, with 12 bases between. Looked up from germline, CDR1 is SNHLY and CDR2 is FYNNEI. CDR3 length: 15 residues. The CDR3 nucleotides are TGTGCCAGCAGTGAACCGGACAGCCAATCCTACGAGCAGTACTTC. Translation gives CASSEPDSQSYEQYF.

This chain joins TRBV30 and TRBJ2-5, with TRBD2 as a possible D gene (5 bases). Deletions cut 4 bases from V and 2 bases from J, with 8 bases between. The CDR3 contains 12 residues. CDR1 is GTSNPN and CDR2 is SVGIG in the germline V gene (reference sequence). The CDR3 DNA reads TGTGCCTGGAAGGGCGGGCAAGAGACCCAGTACTTC. As protein: CAWKGGQETQYF.

As DNA, the CDR3 is TGTGCCAGCAGCAAAGCGCTTAAAGGTGACAAGAAAAACATTCAGTACTTC. This gives the protein CASSKALKGDKKNIQYF. The rearrangement links TRBV21-1 to TRBJ2-4; the table's TRBD1 call for D was not verified on the DNA. TRBV21-1 is listed as a pseudogene. The CDR3 runs to 17 residues.

The chain has TRBV6-1 and TRBJ1-6; 10 bases match TRBD1. The CDR3 has 15 amino acids. Trimming removed 3 bases from V and 7 bases from J; junction bases left unmatched: 3. Germline CDR1 reads MNHNS; CDR2 reads SASEGT. The DNA of the CDR3 is TGTGCCAGCAGTGAGGGGACAGGGGAGAATTCACCCCTCCACTTT. As protein: CASSEGTGENSPLHF.

The V call is TRBV19, the J call TRBJ2-7, with 10 bases identical to TRBD1. V shed 10 bases, J shed 4 bases, and the junction held 4 bases outside the gene matches. Per germline, CDR1 LNHDA and CDR2 SQIVND (reference sequence). The length of the CDR3 is 12 residues. CDR3 nucleotides: TGTGCCACCGGGACAGGGGAATACGAGCAGTACTTC. Protein: CATGTGEYEQYF.

The chain carries TRBV5-1 and TRBJ1-2; D ambiguous. The CDR3 contains 15 residues. The germline V gene has CDR1 SGHRS and CDR2 YFSETQ. V was trimmed by 4 bases and J by 4 bases, leaving 17 bases between them. This CDR3 reads CASSPASGGSYGYTF. CDR3 nucleotide sequence: TGCGCCAGCAGCCCTGCTTCTGGCGGATCCTATGGCTACACCTTC. The full variable domain, its missing parts supplied by reference TRBV5-1 and TRBJ1-2, is KAGVTQTPRYLIKTRGQQVTLSCSPISGHRSVSWYQQTPGQGLQFLFEYFSETQRNKGNFPGRFSGRQFSNSRSEMNVSTLELGDSALYLCASSPASGGSYGYTFGSGTRLTVV.

This clone was recorded a few times. The chain is built from TRBV29-1 and TRBJ1-2; D gene unclear. This CDR3 is built from 15 residues. The germline V and J ends were trimmed by 1 base and 3 bases, with 15 bases remaining between them. CDR1 SQVTM and CDR2 ANQGSEA come from the germline V gene. Here the CDR3 DNA reads TGCAGCGTTGAAGTCCCTCTCGACACTGACTATGGCTACACCTTC. This encodes CSVEVPLDTDYGYTF.

The chain carries TRBV6-5 and TRBJ1-4; D remains ambiguous. Germline-derived CDR1 and CDR2 are MNHEY and SVGAGI. V was pared by 4 bases and J by 8 bases, with 11 bases between. The CDR3 runs to 13 residues. CDR3: CASSFRWAEKLFF. In DNA form, the CDR3 reads TGTGCCAGCAGTTTCCGGTGGGCCGAAAAACTGTTTTTT.

This chain links TRBV5-4 with TRBJ1-2; 7 bases are shared with TRBD1. Trimming cost V 3 bases and J 4 bases; bases outside gene matches: 12. The germline V gene has CDR1 SGHNT and CDR2 YYREEE (reference sequence). There are 16 residues in the CDR3. The DNA for the CDR3 is TGTGCCAGCAGCTCGCAACCGGGACAGATGGGCTATGGCTACACCTTC. Protein product: CASSSQPGQMGYGYTF.

This rearrangement joins TRBV9 to TRBJ2-7; TRBD1 agrees at 9 bases. Per germline, CDR1 SGDLS and CDR2 YYNGEE. V shed 2 bases, J shed 5 bases, and the junction held 2 bases outside the gene matches. The CDR3 runs 13 residues. CDR3 region: CASSVWTGDEQYF. CDR3 DNA sequence: TGTGCCAGCAGCGTCTGGACAGGGGACGAGCAGTACTTC.

This chain uses TRBV28 with TRBJ2-7; TRBD2 might be the D (5 bases). The CDR3 has 18 residues. V dropped 4 bases and J dropped 0 bases, with 22 bases sitting between them. Per the germline V gene, CDR1 is MDHEN and CDR2 is SYDVKM. Here the CDR3 reads CASSSLGWGAYNSYEQYF. CDR3 sequence (DNA): TGTGCCAGCAGTTCCCTTGGTTGGGGAGCCTATAACTCCTACGAGCAGTACTTC.

This chain connects TRBV9 to TRBJ2-3; D not resolved. CDR3 length equals 14 residues. Germline assignment: CDR1 SGDLS and CDR2 YYNGEE. V gave up 0 bases and J gave up 0 bases, with 5 bases separating them. The CDR3 bases are TGTGCCAGCAGCGTAGCAGTAAGCACAGATACGCAGTATTTT. It codes for CASSVAVSTDTQYF.

This clone was counted a few times. The sample carries other DNA sequences with the same CDR3. This chain connects TRBV7-9 to TRBJ2-6; no clear D gene. Germline V gene data show CDR1 as SEHNR and CDR2 as FQNEAQ (reference sequence). The CDR3 is made up of 13 amino acids. V was pared by 6 bases and J by 1 base, with 4 bases between. CDR3: CASRTSGANVLTF. The CDR3 nucleotides read TGTGCCAGCAGAACTTCTGGGGCCAACGTCCTGACTTTC.